Presented here are 29 T cell receptor beta chains from one specimen sequenced in a study of cytomegalovirus exposure and HLA in healthy donors. Using immunoSEQ multiplex PCR, the repertoire was profiled, and TCRdb retains in-frame clones only, with some absent. The sample includes 250,000 or so clones, around 91% of them seen just once. Sequencing input: PBMCs. Receptor source: a woman younger than 35 in good health and CMV-seronegative.

The rearrangement joins TRBV6-5 to TRBJ1-4, with a tentative D call TRBD1 (5 bases). Germline lookup yields CDR1 MNHEY and CDR2 SVGAGI. CDR3 length: 15 residues. Trimming cost V 2 bases and J 4 bases, with 11 bases left between them. The CDR3 DNA reads TGTGCCAGCAGTTACCGCCAGGGTCTTAATGAAAAACTGTTTTTT. This translates into CASSYRQGLNEKLFF.

The DNA for the CDR3 is TGCGCCAGCAGCCAAGATTACGGTCAGCTAGGGGCGGTCTATGGCTACACCTTC. It specifies CASSQDYGQLGAVYGYTF. The chain recombines TRBV4-3 with TRBJ1-2; weak D call: TRBD1 (5 bases). The germline V and J ends were trimmed by 0 bases and 4 bases, with 21 bases remaining between them. Germline V gives CDR1 LGHNA, CDR2 YSLEER. The CDR3 length is 18 residues.

V usage is TRBV6-4 and J usage is TRBJ1-1; D remains unclear. Trimming pared 8 bases from V and 1 base from J, leaving 11 bases between. The CDR3 contains 13 residues. Germline V lookup: CDR1 MRHNA, CDR2 SNTAGT. The CDR3 reads CASGQEGNTEAFF. In nucleotides, the CDR3 is TGTGCCAGCGGTCAGGAGGGGAACACTGAAGCTTTCTTT.

Only one count was recorded for this clone. This rearrangement joins TRBV5-8 to TRBJ2-5; perhaps TRBD2 as D (6 bases). CDR1 SGHTS and CDR2 YDEGEE come from the germline V gene. The CDR3 contains 16 residues. Between the trimmed V and J ends, which lost 0 bases and 5 bases, there was a span of 17 bases. In DNA form, the CDR3 reads TGTGCCAGCAGCTTGGCCGGGTTGGGGGGTTCGGAGACCCAGTACTTC. Translating it yields CASSLAGLGGSETQYF. The variable domain in full, with the rest retrieved from reference TRBV5-8 and TRBJ2-5, is EAGVTQSPTHLIKTRGQQATLRCSPISGHTSVYWYQQALGLGLQFLLWYDEGEERNRGNFPPRFSGRQFPNYSSELNVNALELEDSALYLCASSLAGLGGSETQYFGPGTRLLVL.

The chain recombines TRBV20-1 with TRBJ2-1, with D possibly matching TRBD2 (7 bases). There are 11 residues in the CDR3. Per germline, CDR1 DFQATT and CDR2 SNEGSKA (reference sequence). In DNA, the CDR3 is TGCAGCTACGGGGGGCACAATGAGCAGTTCTTC. Protein: CSYGGHNEQFF.

This rearrangement joins TRBV5-1 to TRBJ1-6; D is perhaps TRBD1 (6 bases). Per germline, CDR1 SGHRS and CDR2 YFSETQ. With 3 bases removed from V and 7 bases from J, the gap between germline ends came to 8 bases. The CDR3 contains 13 residues. The CDR3 region is CASSWDTNSPLHF. DNA for the CDR3: TGCGCCAGCAGCTGGGACACCAATTCACCCCTCCACTTT. Drawing the rest from reference TRBV5-1 and TRBJ1-6, the complete variable domain is KAGVTQTPRYLIKTRGQQVTLSCSPISGHRSVSWYQQTPGQGLQFLFEYFSETQRNKGNFPGRFSGRQFSNSRSEMNVSTLELGDSALYLCASSWDTNSPLHFGNGTRLTVT.

The chain joins TRBV7-2 to TRBJ2-5; a possible D gene is TRBD2 (5 bases). The CDR3 loop spans 14 amino acids. CDR1 and CDR2 (germline): SGHTA, FQGNSA. V gave up 1 base and J gave up 3 bases, with 9 bases separating them. In DNA form, the CDR3 reads TGTGCCAGCAGCTTAGGGGCCGGGAAAGAGACCCAGTACTTC. Translated: CASSLGAGKETQYF.

This chain links TRBV4-1 with TRBJ1-6; D gene uncertain. The CDR3 covers 15 residues. Germline values: CDR1 MGHRA, CDR2 YSYEKL. Trimming took 4 bases from V and 7 from J, leaving 14 bases between them. The CDR3 loop is CASSRARGINSPLHF. CDR3 in DNA: TGCGCCAGCAGCCGGGCCCGGGGTATCAATTCACCCCTCCACTTT.

This chain connects TRBV7-2 to TRBJ1-2; D remains ambiguous. The V end was cut by 4 bases, the J end by 7 bases, with 16 bases between. Germline V gives CDR1 SGHTA, CDR2 FQGNSA. This CDR3 has 14 residues. CDR3 in amino acids: CASSSDGLLFGYTF. The DNA for the CDR3 is TGTGCCAGCAGCTCCGACGGACTTTTGTTTGGCTACACCTTC.

The CDR3 loop is CASGSTLIPNYGYTF. The DNA of the CDR3 is TGTGCTAGTGGTTCGACACTCATCCCTAACTATGGCTACACCTTC. The rearrangement joins TRBV12-5 to TRBJ1-2; unclear D gene. CDR1 is LGHNT and CDR2 is FRNRAP in the germline V gene. The CDR3 totals 15 residues. V gave up 4 bases and J gave up 0 bases, with 12 bases separating them.

This clone was observed a single time. DNA for the CDR3: TGCGCCAGCAGCCAAGATGTTGCAGGGGCCTACAATGAGCAGTTCTTC. Amino acids: CASSQDVAGAYNEQFF. V and J are TRBV4-3 and TRBJ2-1; D perhaps matches TRBD1 (6 bases). V gave up 0 bases and J gave up 2 bases, with 11 bases separating them. Germline CDR1 reads LGHNA; CDR2 reads YSLEER. The CDR3 runs 16 residues.

This chain uses TRBV10-1 with TRBJ1-1; TRBD1 matches 7 bases. CDR3 length equals 13 residues. CDR1 is WNHNN and CDR2 is SYGVQD in the germline V gene (reference sequence). J gave up 5 bases and V 5 bases, and 5 bases lay outside the gene matches. The CDR3 region has the DNA TGCGCCAGCAGTTTACAGGGGAATACTGAAGCTTTCTTT. Translated, it gives CASSLQGNTEAFF.

J is TRBJ2-2 and V is TRBV7-9, with a tentative D call TRBD1 (6 bases). The germline V and J ends were trimmed by 0 bases and 2 bases, with 13 bases remaining between them. Germline CDR1 is SEHNR and CDR2 is FQNEAQ (reference sequence). CDR3 size: 17 residues. DNA of the CDR3: TGTGCCAGCAGCTTAGCGTCGTCAGGGGTCAACACCGGGGAGCTGTTTTTT. It specifies CASSLASSGVNTGELFF.

This chain links TRBV6-5 with TRBJ2-2; the match to TRBD2 covers 11 bases. V shed 6 bases, J shed 6 bases, and the junction held 6 bases outside the gene matches. CDR1 and CDR2 from the germline V gene are MNHEY and SVGAGI. The CDR3 spans 15 residues. The CDR3 spells CASRSSGGVAGELFF. In nucleotides, the CDR3 is TGTGCCAGCAGGAGTAGCGGGGGGGTGGCCGGGGAGCTGTTTTTT.

This clone was picked up one time. The V call is TRBV13, the J call TRBJ2-6; a weak D match, TRBD1 (6 bases). Germline V lookup: CDR1 PRHDT, CDR2 FYEKMQ (reference sequence). Trimming took 4 bases from V and 0 from J, leaving 10 bases between them. The CDR3 loop spans 16 amino acids. This chain's CDR3 is CASSSYRDSGANVLTF. Written as DNA, the CDR3 is TGTGCCAGCAGCTCCTACAGGGACTCTGGGGCCAACGTCCTGACTTTC. Combining the CDR3 with reference TRBV13 and TRBJ2-6 gives the whole variable domain AAGVIQSPRHLIKEKRETATLKCYPIPRHDTVYWYQQGPGQDPQFLISFYEKMQSDKGSIPDRFSAQQFSDYHSELNMSSLELGDSALYFCASSSYRDSGANVLTFGAGSRLTVL.

In this sample, this clone turned up a few times. This chain links TRBV18 with TRBJ2-7; D might be TRBD1 (5 bases). The CDR3 is 14 amino acids. The V gene's germline CDR1 is KGHSH and CDR2 LQKENI. V was trimmed by 3 bases and J by 0 bases, leaving 9 bases between them. DNA of the CDR3: TGTGCCAGCTCACCGTTTGACAGCTCCTACGAGCAGTACTTC. Translation: CASSPFDSSYEQYF.

The chain couples TRBV19 to TRBJ2-5; no firm D call. Between the trimmed V and J ends, which lost 3 bases and 4 bases, there was a span of 15 bases. This CDR3 comprises 15 residues. Per the germline V gene, CDR1 is LNHDA and CDR2 is SQIVND (reference sequence). CDR3 loop: CASSITRSAPETQYF. In nucleotides, the CDR3 is TGTGCCAGTAGTATTACCCGGTCTGCCCCAGAGACCCAGTACTTC.

The chain employs TRBV30 and TRBJ2-5, with 8 bases that match TRBD2. The V gene's germline CDR1 is GTSNPN and CDR2 SVGIG (reference sequence). The CDR3 contains 16 residues. V dropped 1 base and J dropped 0; count of bases not matched to a gene: 7. The CDR3 DNA sequence: TGTGCCTGGAGTGGTGCGGGGGGCGCGTACCAAGAGACCCAGTACTTC. It codes for CAWSGAGGAYQETQYF.

The chain combines TRBV27 with TRBJ2-1, with 10 bases identical to TRBD2. CDR3 length: 16 amino acids. Germline assignment: CDR1 MNHEY and CDR2 SMNVEV (reference sequence). V lost 5 bases to trimming and J lost 2 bases; unmatched junction nucleotides: 6. This CDR3 is CASSSSGGGTYNEQFF. DNA of the CDR3: TGTGCCAGCAGTAGCAGCGGGGGGGGCACCTACAATGAGCAGTTCTTC.

The gene calls are TRBV30 and TRBJ2-5, with 9 positions matching TRBD2. Trimming cost V 5 bases and J 9 bases; bases outside gene matches: 10. Germline CDR1 is GTSNPN and CDR2 is SVGIG (reference sequence). This CDR3 comprises 13 residues. This CDR3 reads CAWERGAPRAQYF. The DNA of the CDR3 is TGTGCCTGGGAGCGGGGGGCTCCGCGGGCCCAGTACTTC.

The rearrangement links TRBV5-8 to TRBJ2-2, with unresolved D. Trimming took 1 base from V and 7 from J, leaving 8 bases between them. Germline V CDR1 and CDR2: SGHTS, YDEGEE. CDR3 length: 13 residues. This CDR3 is CASSLSSGGELFF. The CDR3 DNA is TGTGCCAGCAGCTTGTCGTCCGGCGGGGAGCTGTTTTTT. The entire variable domain, with the rest obtained from reference TRBV5-8 and TRBJ2-2, is as follows: EAGVTQSPTHLIKTRGQQATLRCSPISGHTSVYWYQQALGLGLQFLLWYDEGEERNRGNFPPRFSGRQFPNYSSELNVNALELEDSALYLCASSLSSGGELFFGEGSRLTVL.

This chain uses TRBV28 with TRBJ2-1, with a tentative D call TRBD2 (5 bases). Germline assignment: CDR1 MDHEN and CDR2 SYDVKM. Trimming left V 7 bases short and J 5 bases short, with 12 bases between. CDR3 size: 13 residues. The DNA of the CDR3 is TGTGCCAGCACCCTCGACGGGAACAATGAGCAGTTCTTC. This codes for CASTLDGNNEQFF. Variable domain in full (rest from reference TRBV28 and TRBJ2-1): DVKVTQSSRYLVKRTGEKVFLECVQDMDHENMFWYRQDPGLGLRLIYFSYDVKMKEKGDIPEGYSVSREKKERFSLILESASTNQTSMYLCASTLDGNNEQFFGPGTRLTVL.

The chain uses TRBV10-2 and TRBJ1-1; D is unclear. CDR1 and CDR2 (germline): WSHSY, SAAADI. Deletions cut 2 bases from V and 11 bases from J, with 12 bases between. The CDR3 covers 12 residues. The CDR3 DNA sequence: TGCGCCAGCAGTGAGGGTCCTCAAGAGGCTTTCTTT. This sequence encodes CASSEGPQEAFF.

The chain has TRBV4-1 and TRBJ1-2, with unresolved D. The CDR3 has 14 residues. Germline V gene lookup returns CDR1 MGHRA and CDR2 YSYEKL. The germline V and J ends were trimmed by 4 bases and 4 bases, with 13 bases remaining between them. The CDR3 sequence is CASSLATTPYGYTF. The CDR3 nucleotides are TGCGCCAGCAGCCTAGCCACAACACCCTATGGCTACACCTTC.

The rearrangement links TRBV6-1 to TRBJ2-1, with TRBD2 matching over 8 bases. The J segment lost 7 bases and the V segment lost 2 bases, leaving 13 bases of the junction unmatched. CDR1 MNHNS and CDR2 SASEGT come from the germline V gene. The CDR3 is 17 residues long. In DNA form, the CDR3 reads TGTGCCAGCAGTGAATTTATTTACGGGGGGGCCCTAAATGAGCAGTTCTTC. Its protein product is CASSEFIYGGALNEQFF.

The DNA of the CDR3 is TGTGCCAGCAGCCAAGGACAGGGGGCGGCGGATACGCAGTATTTT. Encoded protein: CASSQGQGAADTQYF. The chain joins TRBV4-2 to TRBJ2-3; TRBD1 agrees at 10 bases. The length of the CDR3 is 15 residues. Germline lookup yields CDR1 LGHNA and CDR2 YNFKEQ. V shed 1 base and J 6 bases; nucleotides not matched to a gene: 4.

The rearrangement uses TRBV7-2 and TRBJ2-1; no clear D gene. The V and J ends lost 7 bases and 8 bases respectively, with 15 bases between them. CDR1 and CDR2 from the germline V gene are SGHTA and FQGNSA. The CDR3 length is 13 residues. The CDR3 DNA is TGTGCCAGCAACCTGATCCCCGGAGATGAGCAGTTCTTC. Amino acids: CASNLIPGDEQFF.

This clone was picked up one time. The DNA for the CDR3 is TGTGCCAGCAGCAAACCGGGACATTCTCACGAGCAGTACGTC. It yields the protein CASSKPGHSHEQYV. The rearrangement joins TRBV7-9 to TRBJ2-7; tentatively, D is TRBD1 (6 bases). The V end lost 5 bases, the J end lost 5 bases, and 16 bases lay between the germline ends. This CDR3 is 14 amino acids long. The V gene's germline CDR1 is SEHNR and CDR2 FQNEAQ (reference sequence).

The chain links TRBV19 to TRBJ2-2; 9 positions agree with TRBD1. There are 16 residues in the CDR3. Germline-derived CDR1 and CDR2 are LNHDA and SQIVND (reference sequence). Trimming took 6 bases from V and 1 from J; bases not matched to a gene: 6. CDR3 sequence: CASRQGAGVNTGELFF. The CDR3 nucleotides are TGTGCCAGTAGACAGGGGGCAGGGGTGAACACCGGGGAGCTGTTTTTT.